This T cell receptor (beta chain) was sequenced for a study of cytomegalovirus exposure and HLA in healthy donors. Overall study: Counted in an early data release were 75 million to 85 million unique TCRs from HLA-typed donors.

Remarks on this clone: Antigen: not known.

The PCR employed 60 Vbeta primers together with 13 Jbeta primers. Libraries were prepared by immunoSEQ multiplex PCR; TCRdb keeps only in-frame clonotypes and omits some of them. This table holds about 94,000 clones, more than 60% found once. The CDR3 is 14 amino acids. With 5 bases removed from V and 6 bases from J, the gap between germline ends came to 17 bases. CDR1 PRHDT and CDR2 FYEKMQ come from the germline V gene (reference sequence). Overall study findings and caveats: Across donors, sequencing depth was assumed by presence/absence analyses to be roughly uniform.

Sequencing used PBMCs. The chain is built from TRBV13 and TRBJ2-7; D not certain. This clonotype originated in a man under 40 in good health and CMV-seronegative. DNA of the CDR3: TGTGCCAGCAGCATAACCTTTCCAGAATCCGAGCAGTACTTC. It translates to CASSITFPESEQYF.